A selection of T cell receptor beta chains follows, all from one sample in a study of response to subunit inactivated influenza vaccine. MiXCR was run by TCRdb on the RT-PCR reads, yielding one entry per CDR3 protein. Of 700,000 to 800,000 distinct CDR3 sequences listed, under 20% are singletons. The sample was PBMCs from blood, taken more than 4 days after vaccination. These receptors all stem from a man aged 45-65 years who received an inactivated influenza vaccine. Each CDR3 is given with its conserved first and last residue. Each record gives: CDR3 length, D gene, J gene, V gene, clone size, CDR3 protein, CDR3 DNA. D genes are given only for firm matches. Clone sizes are given selectively: once, few, many, or a class where the clone is expanded.

>16|TRBD2|TRBJ2-7|TRBV10-3|.
CAISDDSPGGLYEQYF
TGTGCCATCAGTGATGATTCTCCGGGGGGGCTCTACGAGCAGTACTTC
>16|TRBD2|TRBJ2-2|TRBV6-2/TRBV6-3|.
CASSYSRGRSTGELFF
TGTGCCAGCAGTTACTCTCGCGGGAGGTCCACCGGGGAGCTGTTTTTT
>15|TRBD2|TRBJ2-1|TRBV2|many
CASSLTSGGLNEQFF
TGTGCCAGCAGTTTGACTAGCGGGGGCCTCAATGAGCAGTTCTTC
>15|.|TRBJ2-3|TRBV5-1|few
CASSLVGGSGDTQYF
TGCGCCAGCAGCTTGGTCGGCGGATCGGGAGATACGCAGTATTTT
>12|.|TRBJ2-7|TRBV12-3/TRBV12-4|many
CASSSDRYEQYF
TGTGCCAGCAGTTCCGACAGATACGAGCAGTACTTC
>15|TRBD1|TRBJ1-2|TRBV9|few
CASSAAGTGSYGYTF
TGTGCCAGCAGCGCGGCCGGGACAGGCAGCTATGGCTACACCTTC
>14|TRBD1|TRBJ2-4|TRBV5-4|.
CASSPGQAGHIQYF
TGTGCCAGCAGCCCCGGACAGGCAGGGCACATTCAGTACTTC
>13|TRBD2|TRBJ2-1|TRBV5-5|many
CASSPSGSHEQFF
TGTGCCAGCAGCCCGAGCGGGAGCCATGAGCAGTTCTTC
>14|.|TRBJ2-7|TRBV20-1|few
CSARDLPRSYEQYF
TGCAGTGCTAGAGATCTTCCCCGATCCTACGAGCAGTACTTC
>16|TRBD1|TRBJ2-1|TRBV5-1|many
CASRFGTGVDYNEQFF
TGCGCCAGCAGGTTCGGGACAGGGGTAGACTACAATGAGCAGTTCTTC
>14|TRBD1|TRBJ1-2|TRBV28|few
CASSEGQGARGYTF
TGTGCCAGCAGTGAGGGACAGGGGGCGCGGGGCTACACCTTC
>15|TRBD1|TRBJ2-1|TRBV12-3/TRBV12-4|many
CASRFGQGEYNEQFF
TGTGCCAGCAGATTCGGACAGGGGGAGTACAATGAGCAGTTCTTC
>19|TRBD1|TRBJ2-3|TRBV6-5|.
CASSYDASQGAWGTDTQYF
TGTGCCAGCAGTTACGACGCATCCCAGGGGGCGTGGGGCACAGATACGCAGTATTTT
>14|.|TRBJ1-1|TRBV29-1|few
CSVVRFDRNTEAFF
TGCAGCGTTGTTAGGTTTGACAGGAACACTGAAGCTTTCTTT
>15|.|TRBJ2-5|TRBV12-3/TRBV12-4|many
CASSLGPLEGETQYF
TGTGCCAGCAGCCTGGGACCTTTGGAAGGAGAGACCCAGTACTTC
>15|.|TRBJ2-1|TRBV6-5|few
CASSYQSGLSNEQFF
TGTGCCAGCAGTTACCAGAGTGGACTATCTAATGAGCAGTTCTTC
>13|.|TRBJ2-3|TRBV24-1|few
CATSWGTTDTQYF
TGTGCCACCAGTTGGGGAACCACAGATACGCAGTATTTT
>17|.|TRBJ2-1|TRBV12-3/TRBV12-4|.
CASSLAQGLGFGNEQFF
TGTGCCAGCAGTTTAGCCCAAGGGCTGGGGTTCGGGAATGAGCAGTTCTTC
>15|TRBD2|TRBJ2-1|TRBV10-1|few
CASSEIGGALAEQFF
TGCGCCAGCAGTGAAATCGGGGGGGCCTTAGCTGAGCAGTTCTTC
>15|TRBD1|TRBJ1-6|TRBV7-2|few
CASSYGTVGISPLHF
TGTGCCAGCAGCTACGGGACAGTCGGTATTTCACCCCTCCACTTT
>14|.|TRBJ2-7|TRBV18|.
CASSPRVGAYEQYF
TGTGCCAGCTCACCACGGGTAGGAGCCTACGAGCAGTACTTC
>14|.|TRBJ2-7|TRBV20-1|few
CSARDWSLGYEQYF
TGCAGTGCTAGAGATTGGAGTCTAGGATACGAGCAGTACTTC
>16|TRBD2|TRBJ2-1|TRBV7-8|.
CASSSSRLAVYNEQFF
TGTGCCAGCAGCTCATCCAGGCTAGCGGTCTACAATGAGCAGTTCTTC
>14|.|TRBJ2-7|TRBV5-6|.
CASSNLQPSYEQYF
TGTGCCAGCAGCAATCTTCAGCCCTCCTACGAGCAGTACTTC
>15|.|TRBJ2-3|TRBV20-1|few
CSARDRQESTDTQYF
TGCAGTGCTAGAGACAGACAGGAAAGCACAGATACGCAGTATTTT
>15|.|TRBJ2-1|TRBV23-1|.
CASSQSSRMANEQFF
TGCGCCAGCAGTCAATCCTCTAGGATGGCCAATGAGCAGTTCTTC
>16|TRBD1|TRBJ2-5|TRBV20-1|.
CSARGQGRSGGGPQYF
TGCAGTGCTAGAGGACAGGGAAGATCGGGTGGGGGACCCCAGTACTTC
>16|.|TRBJ2-1|TRBV5-1|.
CASSFMRRGSYNEQFF
TGCGCCAGCAGCTTCATGAGGAGGGGTTCCTACAATGAGCAGTTCTTC
>16|TRBD2|TRBJ2-1|TRBV6-2/TRBV6-3|few
CASSWTSGRRDNEQFF
TGTGCCAGCAGTTGGACCAGCGGGAGAAGGGACAATGAGCAGTTCTTC
>15|.|TRBJ2-3|TRBV6-1|.
CASSEPAGHTDTQYF
TGTGCCAGCAGTGAACCCGCAGGTCACACAGATACGCAGTATTTT
>16|TRBD2|TRBJ2-5|TRBV7-8|.
CASSSGWTSGKETQYF
TGTGCCAGCAGCAGTGGATGGACTAGCGGCAAAGAGACCCAGTACTTC
>15|TRBD2|TRBJ2-1|TRBV7-9|.
CASSLQAGSGNEQFF
TGTGCCAGCAGCTTACAAGCGGGGTCTGGGAATGAGCAGTTCTTC
>12|.|TRBJ2-7|TRBV6-2/TRBV6-3|few
CASSYTWVEQYF
TGTGCCAGCAGTTACACTTGGGTCGAGCAGTACTTC
>15|TRBD2|TRBJ2-3|TRBV3-1|few
CASSQGLAGSDTQYF
TGTGCCAGCAGCCAAGGACTAGCGGGATCGGATACGCAGTATTTT